The sequence of this TCR beta chain was determined in a study of cytomegalovirus exposure and HLA in healthy donors. Findings and caveats of the study: Upon later analysis, HLA-associated TCR beta chains proved more clonally expanded than other, equally common chains. Presence/absence results assume similar sequencing depth per donor, which may not hold. Sequencing likely generated an artifact that appeared as a cluster of highly shared sequence variants.

As concerns this clone: The antigen is unknown. This sample includes further DNA sequences coding for the same CDR3.

In germline, CDR1 is LNHDA, CDR2 SQIVND (reference sequence). There are 14 residues in the CDR3. V was clipped by 7 bases and J by 2 bases, with 14 bases between them. PCR was performed using 60 Vbeta and 13 Jbeta primers. Libraries were prepared by immunoSEQ multiplex PCR; TCRdb keeps only in-frame clonotypes and omits some of them. The data hold roughly 180,000 clones, with 75% to 80% observed a single time. The sample taken for sequencing was PBMCs. This clonotype originated in a man aged 50-60 years in good health and CMV-seropositive. The chain is built from TRBV19 and TRBJ1-2, with TRBD1 as a possible D gene (5 bases). DNA of the CDR3: TGTGCCAGTACCACGGACGGGGGAAACTATGGCTACACCTTC. Its protein product is CASTTDGGNYGYTF.